The T cell receptor beta chain under discussion was sequenced for a study of blood T cell repertoires in COVID-19 (dated by TCRdb to about 2020). About the study as a whole: Samples from collaborators originated in the United States, Italy and Spain and spanned both the acute and convalescent phases of COVID-19. The material from the prospective study consisted of cDNA or gDNA derived from T cells, B-cell-depleted T cells, or PBMCs. The dataset comprised deeply sampled blood TCRbeta repertoires from subjects exposed to, actively infected with, or recovered from COVID-19. The repertoires were released in a freely available public database intended as a resource for research on the immune response to SARS-CoV-2. Samples were obtained from the ongoing ImmuneRACE study (first 160 participants) and from over a thousand subjects provided by 6 global collaborators. Sample metadata almost always included a de-identified subject ID, COVID-19 status, age in years and sex. Where available, HLA class I and class II types were taken from metadata supplied by the sample provider and were not determined by assay-based typing. General study outcomes and caveats: Clinical and demographic metadata were provided uncurated, with the amount varying by source and participant.

The immunoSEQ Assay, a bias-controlled multiplex PCR, was used to amplify TCRbeta CDR3 regions from genomic DNA. The paper's processing steps were these. The number of nucleated cells in each sample was estimated by amplification of reference gene primers within the assay. To quantify the absolute abundance of each unique TCRbeta CDR3 rearrangement, sequence reads were collapsed and filtered. For each sample, productive Simpson clonality was calculated as the square root of Simpson's diversity index across productive rearrangements. Not all clones reach the TCRdb copy of this immuneACCESS table, which keeps in-frame sequences only. Checked studies attribute under half of the gap to unresolved V genes and leave the rest unexplained. V, J and clone size are taken as reported in that table, and D and trimming were inferred from the DNA itself. This sample comprises 400,000 to 450,000 clones, 80% to 90% of them detected only once. Jointly, the top ten make up 1.4% of the sample.

The CDR3 starts with the cysteine, ends with the phenylalanine, and has 13 residues. Just the 39-base CDR3 DNA is kept, in frame starting at base 1. The germline V gene (reference sequence) sets CDR1 to GTSNPN and CDR2 to SVGIG. Trimming costs V 8 bases and J 0 bases, and their ends lie 12 bases apart. About this clone itself: There is no known antigen for this receptor. No base quality information exists; no much larger clone differs at one position.

The collaborating institutions used their own protocols to collect whole blood in K2EDTA tubes. For TCRbeta analysis, collaborators shipped samples as frozen whole blood, isolated PBMCs, or DNA extracted from either of those sample types. This receptor was obtained from a woman aged 25 to 39 with active or convalescent COVID-19. The chain joins TRBV30 to TRBJ2-3, with a tentative D gene TRBD2 over 5 matching bases. Sequenced material: peripheral blood. For the CDR3, the sequence is CAGGLRSTDTQYF. The nucleotides read TGTGCCGGAGGACTTCGGAGCACAGATACGCAGTATTTT.